This entry lists 8 T cell receptor beta chains sequenced from one sample in a study of radiation and T cells in renal cell carcinoma. Time point indicated: blood 4 weeks post-SBRT, at nephrectomy. Sample treatment: 15 Gy SBRT to primary tumor, nephrectomy 4 weeks later. Method: immunoSEQ multiplex PCR; TCRdb's copy keeps in-frame clones and lacks some. The sample shows 150,000 to 200,000 clones, roughly nine tenths of them seen only once. Sequencing used blood, obtained from a patient whose treatment included radiotherapy and nephrectomy. The receptors originated from a woman in her forties or fifties with renal cell carcinoma.

The CDR3 DNA follows: TGTGCCAGCAGCTTAGAGGACAGGGTAGAGACCCAGTACTTC. Amino acid sequence: CASSLEDRVETQYF. V is TRBV11-2 and J is TRBJ2-5, with 8 bases identical to TRBD1. J lost 4 bases, V lost 0 bases, and 1 base had no gene match. The CDR3 is 14 amino acids. The germline CDR1 and CDR2 sequences are SGHAT and FQNNGV.

The V and J genes are TRBV11-2 and TRBJ2-3; tentatively, D is TRBD2 (5 bases). The ends were cut back, 1 base at V and 0 bases at J, with 8 bases in the middle. In germline, CDR1 is SGHAT, CDR2 FQNNGV. The CDR3 totals 15 residues. CDR3 sequence: CASSLVTGSTDTQYF. CDR3 coding DNA: TGTGCCAGCAGCTTAGTTACGGGGAGCACAGATACGCAGTATTTT.

There are a few counts of this clone. V is TRBV10-3 and J is TRBJ1-1, with 8 bases identical to TRBD1. The length of the CDR3 is 13 residues. With 6 bases clipped from V and 2 bases from J, the junction kept 2 bases outside the gene matches. Germline CDR1 is ENHRY and CDR2 is SYGVKD. The CDR3 reads CAIRDRDNTEAFF. CDR3 DNA sequence: TGTGCCATCAGGGACAGGGACAACACTGAAGCTTTCTTT.

The chain carries TRBV12-5 and TRBJ1-4, with 7 positions matching TRBD1. Unmatched junction bases numbered 13, after V lost 4 bases and J lost 8 bases. The CDR3 totals 16 residues. Germline CDR1 is LGHNT and CDR2 is FRNRAP. The CDR3 spells CASGSHTGTVREKLFF. The DNA of the CDR3 is TGTGCTAGTGGTTCCCACACAGGGACAGTAAGGGAAAAACTGTTTTTT.

The chain carries TRBV2 and TRBJ1-2; perhaps TRBD1 as D (5 bases). V lost 4 bases and J 8 bases, leaving 17 bases between the germline ends. Germline assignment: CDR1 SNHLY and CDR2 FYNNEI. The CDR3 runs 14 residues. CDR3 residues: CASSGKRGGYGYTF. The CDR3 bases are TGTGCCAGCAGTGGAAAACGCGGGGGATACGGCTACACCTTC.

V is TRBV10-3 and J is TRBJ1-2; D remains ambiguous. The CDR3 has 15 amino acids. CDR1 is ENHRY, CDR2 SYGVKD, per germline. The V end was cut by 2 bases, the J end by 8 bases, with 18 bases between. CDR3 nucleotide sequence: TGTGCCATCAGTGAGGTTGAGGGAAGGGATCGGGGCTACACCTTC. Its translation is CAISEVEGRDRGYTF.

The V gene is TRBV9, the J gene TRBJ1-1; maybe TRBD1 (6 bases). With 7 bases removed from V and 5 bases from J, the gap between germline ends came to 15 bases. The CDR3 totals 13 residues. Germline CDR1 SGDLS, CDR2 YYNGEE. CDR3 sequence reads: CASGPGAQTEAFF. The CDR3 DNA reads TGTGCCAGCGGACCGGGGGCGCAAACTGAAGCTTTCTTT. Supplemented by reference TRBV9 and TRBJ1-1, the full variable domain reads DSGVTQTPKHLITATGQRVTLRCSPRSGDLSVYWYQQSLDQGLQFLIQYYNGEERAKGNILERFSAQQFPDLHSELNLSSLELGDSALYFCASGPGAQTEAFFGQGTRLTVV.

The rearrangement uses TRBV2 and TRBJ1-1; D remains unclear. Trimming took 9 bases from V and 1 from J, leaving 6 bases between them. This CDR3 spans 11 amino acids. Per germline, CDR1 SNHLY and CDR2 FYNNEI. CDR3 protein: CARGGNTEAFF. The CDR3 bases are TGTGCCAGGGGAGGGAACACTGAAGCTTTCTTT.